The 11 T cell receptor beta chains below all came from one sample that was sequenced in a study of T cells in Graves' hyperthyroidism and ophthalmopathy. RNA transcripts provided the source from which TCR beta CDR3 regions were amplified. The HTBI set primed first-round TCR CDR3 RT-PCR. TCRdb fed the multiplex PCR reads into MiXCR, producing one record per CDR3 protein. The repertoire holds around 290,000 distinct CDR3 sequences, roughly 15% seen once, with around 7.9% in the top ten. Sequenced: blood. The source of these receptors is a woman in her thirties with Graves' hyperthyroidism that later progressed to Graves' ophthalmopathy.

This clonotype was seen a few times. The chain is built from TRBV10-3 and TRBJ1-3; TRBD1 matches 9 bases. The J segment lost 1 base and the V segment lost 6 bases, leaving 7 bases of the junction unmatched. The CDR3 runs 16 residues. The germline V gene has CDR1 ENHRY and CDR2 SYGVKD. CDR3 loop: CAIRGTGTGSGNTIYF. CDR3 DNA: TGTGCCATCAGAGGAACCGGGACAGGGTCTGGAAACACCATATATTTT.

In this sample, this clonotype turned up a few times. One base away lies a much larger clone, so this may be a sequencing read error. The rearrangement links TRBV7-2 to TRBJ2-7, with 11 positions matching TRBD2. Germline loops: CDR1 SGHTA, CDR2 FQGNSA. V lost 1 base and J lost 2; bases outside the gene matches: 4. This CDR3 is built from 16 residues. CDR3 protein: CASSLDLAGGPYEQYF. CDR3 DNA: TGTGCCAGCAGCTTAGATCTAGCGGGAGGACCCTACGAGCAGTACTTC.

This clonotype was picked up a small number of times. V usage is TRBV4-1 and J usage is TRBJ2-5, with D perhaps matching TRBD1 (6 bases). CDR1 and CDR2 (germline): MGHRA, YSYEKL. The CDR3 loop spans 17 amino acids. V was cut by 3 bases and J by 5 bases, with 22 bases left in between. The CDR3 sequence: CASSQYRAKGRGETQYF. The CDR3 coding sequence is TGCGCCAGCAGCCAGTATCGAGCCAAGGGCAGGGGTGAGACCCAGTACTTC.

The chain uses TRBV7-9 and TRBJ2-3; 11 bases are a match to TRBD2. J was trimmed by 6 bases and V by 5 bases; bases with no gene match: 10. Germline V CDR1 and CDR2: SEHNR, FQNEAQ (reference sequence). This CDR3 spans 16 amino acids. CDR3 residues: CASSGGTSGSWDTQYF. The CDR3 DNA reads TGTGCCAGCAGCGGAGGGACTAGCGGCTCTTGGGATACGCAGTATTTT.

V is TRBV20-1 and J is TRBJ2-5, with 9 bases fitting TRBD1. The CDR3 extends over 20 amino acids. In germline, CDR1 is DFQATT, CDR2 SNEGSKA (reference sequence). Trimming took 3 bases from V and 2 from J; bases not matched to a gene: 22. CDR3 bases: TGCAGTGCTAGTAGTGCCAGCAGTTTACCCCCGGGACAGGGTCAAGAGACCCAGTACTTC. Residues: CSASSASSLPPGQGQETQYF.

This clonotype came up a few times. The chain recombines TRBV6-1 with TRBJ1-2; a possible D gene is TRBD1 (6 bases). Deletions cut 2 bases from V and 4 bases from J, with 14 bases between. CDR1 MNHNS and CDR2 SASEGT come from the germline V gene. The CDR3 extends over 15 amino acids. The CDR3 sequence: CASSEIRTGIYGYTF. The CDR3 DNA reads TGTGCCAGCAGTGAAATTAGAACAGGGATCTATGGCTACACCTTC.

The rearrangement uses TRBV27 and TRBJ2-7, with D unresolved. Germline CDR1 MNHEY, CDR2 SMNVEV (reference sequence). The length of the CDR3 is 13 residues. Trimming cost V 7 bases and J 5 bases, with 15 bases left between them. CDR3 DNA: TGTGCCAGCAAGTCCCTTAATCAAGACGAGCAGTACTTC. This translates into CASKSLNQDEQYF.

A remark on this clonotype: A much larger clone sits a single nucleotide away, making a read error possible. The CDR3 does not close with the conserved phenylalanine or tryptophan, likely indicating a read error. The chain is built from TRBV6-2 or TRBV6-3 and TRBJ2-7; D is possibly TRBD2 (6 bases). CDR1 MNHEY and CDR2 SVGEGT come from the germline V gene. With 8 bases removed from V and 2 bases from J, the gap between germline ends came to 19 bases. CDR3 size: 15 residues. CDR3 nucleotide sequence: TGTGCCAGCGGAAGGAATGGAGCGGGTGCCTACGAGCAGTACCTC. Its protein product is CASGRNGAGAYEQYL.

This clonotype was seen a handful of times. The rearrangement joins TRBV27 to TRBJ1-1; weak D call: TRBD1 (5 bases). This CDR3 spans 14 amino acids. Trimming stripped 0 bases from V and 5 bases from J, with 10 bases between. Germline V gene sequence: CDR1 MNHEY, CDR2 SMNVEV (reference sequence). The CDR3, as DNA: TGTGCCAGCAGTTTATCAAGGGGAGGAACTGAAGCTTTCTTT. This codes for CASSLSRGGTEAFF.

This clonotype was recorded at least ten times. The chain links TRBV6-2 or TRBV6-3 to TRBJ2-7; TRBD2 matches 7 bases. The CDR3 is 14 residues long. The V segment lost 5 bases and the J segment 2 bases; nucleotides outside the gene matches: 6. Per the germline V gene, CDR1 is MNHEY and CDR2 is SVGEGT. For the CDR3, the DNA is TGTGCCAGCAGTACGGACCTAGCGGCCTACGAGCAGTACTTC. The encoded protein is CASSTDLAAYEQYF.

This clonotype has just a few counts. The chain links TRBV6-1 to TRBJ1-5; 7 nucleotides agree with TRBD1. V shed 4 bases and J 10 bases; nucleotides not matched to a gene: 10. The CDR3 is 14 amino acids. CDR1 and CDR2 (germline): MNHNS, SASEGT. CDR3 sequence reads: CASSVQPGDSPQHF. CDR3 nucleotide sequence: TGTGCCAGCAGTGTCCAACCGGGGGACAGTCCCCAGCATTTT.